This passage covers 18 T cell receptor beta chains from one sample sequenced in a study of T cells in Graves' hyperthyroidism and ophthalmopathy. RNA transcripts served as the template for amplifying TCR beta CDR3 regions. Using the HTBI primer set, a first-round RT-PCR was run on the TCR CDR3. MiXCR, applied by TCRdb to the multiplex PCR reads, yields one record per CDR3 protein. The sample yields 300,000 or so distinct CDR3 sequences, 15% to 20% seen once. The sequenced sample was blood. Source of these receptors: a woman in her sixties with Graves' ophthalmopathy.

The gene calls are TRBV4-2 and TRBJ2-7; 8 bases map to TRBD2. Looked up from germline, CDR1 is LGHNA and CDR2 is YNFKEQ. Trimming took 8 bases from V and 6 from J; bases not matched to a gene: 9. The CDR3 totals 13 residues. CDR3 amino acids: CASGSGSPFEQYF. In DNA form, the CDR3 reads TGTGCCAGCGGGAGCGGGAGTCCCTTCGAGCAGTACTTC.

This clonotype occurred many times. In DNA form, the CDR3 reads TGCAGCGCAAACAGGGCATTATCAGCTAATGAGCAGTTCTTC. It codes for CSANRALSANEQFF. V usage is TRBV29-1 and J usage is TRBJ2-1; the D gene is possibly TRBD1 (6 bases). This CDR3 contains 14 residues. V lost 7 bases, J lost 7 bases, and 20 bases lay in between. Germline V gives CDR1 SQVTM, CDR2 ANQGSEA.

The count of this clonotype is one. The chain has TRBV6-5 and TRBJ2-1, with 8 positions matching TRBD1. The CDR3 covers 15 residues. V lost 4 bases, J lost 9 bases, and 11 bases stayed unmatched. Germline CDR1 and CDR2: MNHEY and SVGAGI. CDR3 loop: CASSSDRGRLGEQFF. DNA for the CDR3: TGTGCCAGCAGTTCCGACAGGGGACGGCTAGGTGAGCAGTTCTTC.

This clonotype occurred many times. J is TRBJ2-1 and V is TRBV4-3; D is undetermined. The CDR3 runs 14 residues. V was cut by 0 bases and J by 6 bases, with 9 bases left in between. Per germline, CDR1 LGHNA and CDR2 YSLEER. The CDR3 here is CASSQEPHLNEQFF. CDR3 nucleotide sequence: TGCGCCAGCAGCCAAGAACCCCATCTCAATGAGCAGTTCTTC.

This clonotype was counted between two and nine times. The chain has TRBV7-7 and TRBJ2-5; D tentatively fits TRBD1 or TRBD2 (5 bases each). Germline loops: CDR1 SSHAT, CDR2 FNYEAQ (reference sequence). V lost 4 bases, J lost 4 bases, and 10 bases lay in between. This CDR3 comprises 13 residues. CDR3 loop: CASSSDSGETQYF. The CDR3 DNA reads TGTGCCAGCAGCTCCGACAGCGGAGAGACCCAGTACTTC.

This clonotype was seen a handful of times. The CDR3 DNA reads as TGTGCCACCAGCAGACAAGATCAGCCCCAGCATTTT. It translates to CATSRQDQPQHF. The chain combines TRBV15 with TRBJ1-5; D is uncertain. Germline V gene sequence: CDR1 LNHNV, CDR2 YYDKDF (reference sequence). The CDR3 spans 12 residues. Trimming shortened V by 2 bases and J by 5 bases, and 4 bases separated the two germline ends.

This clonotype was seen many times. V and J are TRBV19 and TRBJ1-2; 7 bases fit TRBD1. The V gene end was trimmed by 8 bases and the J gene end by 1 base; junction bases not matched to a gene: 4. CDR1 is LNHDA and CDR2 is SQIVND in the germline V gene (reference sequence). CDR3 length: 13 residues. The CDR3 spells CASWRQGNYGYTF. The CDR3 DNA follows: TGTGCCAGTTGGAGACAGGGTAACTATGGCTACACCTTC.

This clonotype came up many times. The chain recombines TRBV28 with TRBJ1-5; no definite D call. The CDR3 has 15 amino acids. Trimming took off 6 bases at V and 3 bases at J, with 15 bases between the two ends. Germline CDR1 and CDR2: MDHEN and SYDVKM. This chain's CDR3 is CASRQDRSTNQPQHF. CDR3 DNA: TGTGCCAGCAGACAAGACCGCAGTACCAATCAGCCCCAGCATTTT.

This clonotype came up many times. The rearrangement joins TRBV6-2 or TRBV6-3 to TRBJ1-5, with a weak D call TRBD1 (6 bases). This CDR3 is built from 16 residues. With 2 bases removed from V and 6 bases from J, the gap between germline ends came to 17 bases. Germline V gives CDR1 MNHEY, CDR2 SVGEGT. DNA for the CDR3: TGTGCCAGCAGTTACGACCCCACACAGGGACGTCAGCCCCAGCATTTT. It is translated as CASSYDPTQGRQPQHF.

The table lists this clonotype with many counts. V is TRBV12-3 or TRBV12-4 and J is TRBJ2-1, with no clear D. Trimming left V 2 bases short and J 0 bases short, with 11 bases between. The CDR3 has 16 amino acids. CDR3 bases: TGTGCCAGCAGTTTATCGGGTAGAAGCTCCTACAATGAGCAGTTCTTC. Translated: CASSLSGRSSYNEQFF.

The chain combines TRBV2 with TRBJ2-7; 8 bases are a match to TRBD2. The CDR3 has 13 residues. V was clipped by 8 bases and J by 4 bases; unmatched bases: 7. Germline V gene sequence: CDR1 SNHLY, CDR2 FYNNEI. The CDR3: CASGDSGSYEQYF. In DNA, the CDR3 is TGTGCCAGCGGCGACAGCGGGAGTTACGAGCAGTACTTC.

J is TRBJ2-7 and V is TRBV20-1; TRBD1 aligns across 10 bases. The V segment lost 0 bases and the J segment 2 bases; nucleotides outside the gene matches: 16. This CDR3 has 19 amino acids. Per germline, CDR1 DFQATT and CDR2 SNEGSKA (reference sequence). CDR3 nucleotide sequence: TGCAGTGCTAGAGATCGAGGGATTACTCTAGGGACAGGGGCCTACGAGCAGTACTTC. Translated: CSARDRGITLGTGAYEQYF.

On this clonotype itself: A much larger clone lies one base from this, so it may be a read error. The V gene is TRBV20-1, the J gene TRBJ2-5; D tentatively reads TRBD1 or TRBD2 (7 bases each). CDR1 is DFQATT, CDR2 SNEGSKA, per germline (reference sequence). Trimming took off 5 bases at V and 5 bases at J, with 24 bases between the two ends. This CDR3 is built from 16 residues. CDR3 DNA: TGCAGTGCTGGGGGATCCGGGACAGAGGGGGGGGAGACCCAGTACTTC. Translated: CSAGGSGTEGGETQYF.

The chain combines TRBV20-1 with TRBJ2-2, with a possible D match to TRBD1 (7 bases). Germline assignment: CDR1 DFQATT and CDR2 SNEGSKA (reference sequence). The length of the CDR3 is 14 residues. Trimming shortened V by 3 bases and J by 6 bases, and 14 bases separated the two germline ends. The CDR3 DNA is TGCAGTGCTAGGCGGGACAGTAAAGCCGGGGAGCTGTTTTTT. This gives the protein CSARRDSKAGELFF.

This clonotype was detected only a few times. The chain combines TRBV6-1 with TRBJ1-1, with unresolved D. From germline, CDR1 is MNHNS and CDR2 SASEGT. The CDR3 length is 14 residues. V dropped 7 bases and J dropped 5 bases, with 17 bases sitting between them. The chain's CDR3 is CASNPTGGGTEAFF. The CDR3 DNA is TGTGCCAGCAATCCTACCGGTGGTGGTACTGAAGCTTTCTTT.

This clonotype was detected many times. The chain couples TRBV28 to TRBJ2-3; D not certain. Trimming pared 6 bases from V and 6 bases from J, leaving 13 bases between. This CDR3 contains 13 residues. Germline values: CDR1 MDHEN, CDR2 SYDVKM. The CDR3 loop is CASREAAEDTQYF. The DNA for the CDR3 is TGTGCCAGCAGAGAGGCTGCCGAGGATACGCAGTATTTT. The whole variable domain, remainder taken from reference TRBV28 and TRBJ2-3, is DVKVTQSSRYLVKRTGEKVFLECVQDMDHENMFWYRQDPGLGLRLIYFSYDVKMKEKGDIPEGYSVSREKKERFSLILESASTNQTSMYLCASREAAEDTQYFGPGTRLTVL.

This clonotype was observed at least ten times. The V and J genes are TRBV7-2 and TRBJ1-2, with 7 bases aligning to TRBD1. CDR1 is SGHTA and CDR2 is FQGNSA in the germline V gene. V gave up 5 bases and J gave up 7 bases; unmatched junction bases: 7. The CDR3 contains 13 residues. The chain's CDR3 is CASSLRQGGGYTF. The CDR3, as DNA: TGTGCCAGCAGCCTAAGACAGGGCGGTGGCTACACCTTC.

This clonotype was found many times. V and J are TRBV6-2 or TRBV6-3 and TRBJ2-7; D uncertain. Trimming stripped 6 bases from V and 1 base from J, with 10 bases between. The CDR3 has 13 amino acids. Germline-derived CDR1 and CDR2 are MNHEY and SVGEGT. Written as DNA, the CDR3 is TGTGCCAGCAGCGCCTCGAGTTCCTACGAGCAGTACTTC. The encoded protein is CASSASSSYEQYF.